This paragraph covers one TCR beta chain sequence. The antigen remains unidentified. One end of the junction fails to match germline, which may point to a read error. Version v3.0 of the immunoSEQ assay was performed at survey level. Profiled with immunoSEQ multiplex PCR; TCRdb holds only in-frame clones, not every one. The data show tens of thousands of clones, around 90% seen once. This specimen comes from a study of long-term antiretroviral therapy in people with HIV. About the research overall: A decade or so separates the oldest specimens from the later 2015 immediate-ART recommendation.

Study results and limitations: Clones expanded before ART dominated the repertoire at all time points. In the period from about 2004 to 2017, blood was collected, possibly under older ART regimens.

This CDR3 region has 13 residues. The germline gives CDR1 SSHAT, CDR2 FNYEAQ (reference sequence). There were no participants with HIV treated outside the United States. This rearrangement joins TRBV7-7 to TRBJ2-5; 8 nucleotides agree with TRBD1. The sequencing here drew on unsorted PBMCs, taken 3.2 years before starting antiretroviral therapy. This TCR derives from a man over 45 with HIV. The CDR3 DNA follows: TGTGCTAGCAGCACCGACAGGGGAGAGACCCAGTACTTC. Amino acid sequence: CASSTDRGETQYF.